The rows below give T cell receptor beta chains drawn from one sample of a study of spatial heterogeneity in lung cancer. TCRdb called the 5' RACE reads again in MiXCR, with one record for every CDR3 protein. The sample records roughly 120,000 distinct CDR3 sequences, 9% to 15% being singletons. Source: PBMCs, taken at follow-up. These receptors all stem from a male donor with early-stage non-small cell lung cancer. Both conserved end residues are part of each CDR3. Fields, in order: J gene, D gene, clone size, V gene, CDR3 DNA, CDR3 protein. A D gene is named only where the DNA matches it firmly. Expanded clones are given a class, and other clones once, few, many or no size at all.

J: TRBJ2-5; D: TRBD1; size: .; V: TRBV5-4; DNA: TGTGCCAGCAGTGCCGGGACAGTCCAAGAGACCCAGTACTTC; CDR3: CASSAGTVQETQYF
J: TRBJ2-2; D: .; size: many; V: TRBV12-3/TRBV12-4; DNA: TGTGCCAGCAGTATAGACAGGAACACCGGGGAGCTGTTTTTT; CDR3: CASSIDRNTGELFF
J: TRBJ2-7; D: TRBD1; size: few; V: TRBV3-1; DNA: TGTGCCAGCAGCCCCTACAGGGGTCGCCTGTACGAGCAGTACTTC; CDR3: CASSPYRGRLYEQYF
J: TRBJ1-1; D: .; size: .; V: TRBV4-3; DNA: TGCGCCAGCAGCCAAGAGACAGGGAACACTGAAGCTTTCTTT; CDR3: CASSQETGNTEAFF
J: TRBJ2-3; D: .; size: few; V: TRBV7-2; DNA: TGTGCCAGCAGCTTACAGACCCCGCGACACACAGATACGCAGTATTTT; CDR3: CASSLQTPRHTDTQYF
J: TRBJ1-1; D: .; size: few; V: TRBV6-1; DNA: TGTGCCAGCAGCTACGACAGTGACATTGAAGCTTTCTTT; CDR3: CASSYDSDIEAFF
J: TRBJ2-6; D: .; size: few; V: TRBV7-2; DNA: TGTGCCAGCAGCTTTACAGGGAACTCTGGGGCCAACGTCCTGACTTTC; CDR3: CASSFTGNSGANVLTF
J: TRBJ2-1; D: .; size: few; V: TRBV12-3/TRBV12-4; DNA: TGTGCCAGCAGCTTCCGAAGCCATGAGCAGTTCTTC; CDR3: CASSFRSHEQFF
J: TRBJ2-2; D: .; size: .; V: TRBV19; DNA: TGTGCCAGTAGTACTAGCAGGGTAGATAACACCGGGGAGCTGTTTTTT; CDR3: CASSTSRVDNTGELFF
J: TRBJ2-4; D: TRBD2; size: few; V: TRBV12-5; DNA: TGTGCTAGTGGTTCCCCCTCTAGCGGGACCAAAAACATTCAGTACTTC; CDR3: CASGSPSSGTKNIQYF
J: TRBJ1-5; D: .; size: few; V: TRBV12-3/TRBV12-4; DNA: TGTGCCAGCAGTTTTAGGACTCCTCGCAATCAGCCCCAGCATTTT; CDR3: CASSFRTPRNQPQHF
J: TRBJ1-1; D: .; size: many; V: TRBV29-1; DNA: TGCAGCGTGTTAGGACAGACCATGAACACTGAAGCTTTCTTT; CDR3: CSVLGQTMNTEAFF
J: TRBJ1-6; D: .; size: many; V: TRBV7-2; DNA: TGTGCCAGCAGCTTAGAGCCCTCAGGGTTGACCTACTCACCCCTCCACTTT; CDR3: CASSLEPSGLTYSPLHF
J: TRBJ1-6; D: .; size: many; V: TRBV5-1; DNA: TGCGCCAGCAGCTTTGGTACAGATTCACCCCTCCACTTT; CDR3: CASSFGTDSPLHF
J: TRBJ2-7; D: .; size: few; V: TRBV10-1; DNA: TGCGCCAGACCGACCGGGACAAGGAGCTCCTACGAGCAGTACTTC; CDR3: CARPTGTRSSYEQYF
J: TRBJ1-5; D: .; size: many; V: TRBV28; DNA: TGTGCCAGCAGTTCACCCGGGGGGGCTAGCAATCAGCCCCAGCATTTT; CDR3: CASSSPGGASNQPQHF
J: TRBJ1-2; D: .; size: many; V: TRBV29-1; DNA: TGCAGCGTTGAAGGGGAGGGGACCTATGGCTACACCTTC; CDR3: CSVEGEGTYGYTF
J: TRBJ2-7; D: TRBD2; size: few; V: TRBV18; DNA: TGTGCCAGCTCAAGACTAGCGGGCTACGAGCAGTACTTC; CDR3: CASSRLAGYEQYF
J: TRBJ2-3; D: .; size: .; V: TRBV6-5; DNA: TGTGCCAGCAGTTGGACGGGGTTCACAGATACGCAGTATTTT; CDR3: CASSWTGFTDTQYF
J: TRBJ2-7; D: .; size: few; V: TRBV27; DNA: TGTGCCAGCAGTTTATTGTTTACAGGGGGGGGAAGGCAGTACTTC; CDR3: CASSLLFTGGGRQYF
J: TRBJ2-5; D: TRBD1; size: many; V: TRBV29-1; DNA: TGCAGCGGATCAACAGGGGGCACTAACCAAGAGACCCAGTACTTC; CDR3: CSGSTGGTNQETQYF
J: TRBJ2-7; D: .; size: .; V: TRBV7-2; DNA: TGTGCCAGCAGCTTAGCTGGCGAGCAGTACTTC; CDR3: CASSLAGEQYF
J: TRBJ2-7; D: .; size: many; V: TRBV27; DNA: TGTGCCAGCAGTTTATCAACGAGCGCAGGCACATATTCCTACGAGCAGTACTTC; CDR3: CASSLSTSAGTYSYEQYF
J: TRBJ2-3; D: TRBD2; size: many; V: TRBV10-3; DNA: TGTGCCATCAAAGAACTAGCGGGGGGCACAGATACGCAGTATTTT; CDR3: CAIKELAGGTDTQYF
J: TRBJ2-2; D: .; size: .; V: TRBV7-2; DNA: TGTGCCAGCAGCTTAGACTCGGAACTGACAGGCGGGGAGCTGTTTTTT; CDR3: CASSLDSELTGGELFF
J: TRBJ2-3; D: TRBD1; size: .; V: TRBV11-2; DNA: TGTGCCAGCAGCGGACAGGGGAAAACAGATACGCAGTATTTT; CDR3: CASSGQGKTDTQYF
J: TRBJ1-1; D: .; size: .; V: TRBV7-9; DNA: TGTGCCAGCAGCTTCCCTGGGGGGAATGAAGCTTTCTTT; CDR3: CASSFPGGNEAFF
J: TRBJ1-1; D: .; size: few; V: TRBV7-2; DNA: TGTGCCAGCAGCACGGCCAGGAAAACTGAAGCTTTCTTT; CDR3: CASSTARKTEAFF
J: TRBJ1-1; D: .; size: many; V: TRBV7-9; DNA: TGTGCCAGCAGCTTACCCCCAGGGTACACTGAAGCTTTCTTT; CDR3: CASSLPPGYTEAFF
J: TRBJ1-5; D: TRBD1; size: many; V: TRBV9; DNA: TGTGCCAGCAGCGTAGGACAGGGGGCGGTTCAGCCCCAGCATTTT; CDR3: CASSVGQGAVQPQHF
J: TRBJ2-7; D: TRBD1; size: .; V: TRBV5-1; DNA: TGCGCCAGCAGCCCGGACAGGGACGAGCAGTACTTC; CDR3: CASSPDRDEQYF
J: TRBJ1-1; D: .; size: many; V: TRBV2; DNA: TGTGCCAGCAGGGCCGGGACGGCGAACACTGAAGCTTTCTTT; CDR3: CASRAGTANTEAFF
J: TRBJ1-1; D: .; size: many; V: TRBV20-1; DNA: TGCAGTGCGCGGACAGATTTGGGGACTGAAGCTTTCTTT; CDR3: CSARTDLGTEAFF
J: TRBJ2-1; D: .; size: many; V: TRBV20-1; DNA: TGCAGTGTGTTCCGGGGCGATGAGCAGTTCTTC; CDR3: CSVFRGDEQFF